What follows is one TCR beta chain and its context. Some clones are missing from TCRdb's copy, which holds only in-frame ones; the method was immunoSEQ multiplex PCR. The sample shows roughly 2.2 million clones, roughly 92% of them seen only once. The germline V and J ends were trimmed by 5 bases and 0 bases, with 11 bases remaining between them. Per the germline V gene, CDR1 is SGHRS and CDR2 is YFSETQ. The CDR3 length is 15 residues. This record belongs to a study of shared clonotypes between healthy human individuals. The chain links TRBV5-1 to TRBJ2-2; D is uncertain. The clonotype was recovered from a young man in good health. Some clones in this sample may be carry-over from other donors' samples. What was sequenced was naive CD4+ T cells from PBMCs. Regarding subset: CD45RA+ positively selected. The CDR3 bases are TGCGCCAGCAGGGGTGACCCCGCGAACACCGGGGAGCTGTTTTTT. Its translation is CASRGDPANTGELFF. Full variable domain (missing parts from reference TRBV5-1 and TRBJ2-2): KAGVTQTPRYLIKTRGQQVTLSCSPISGHRSVSWYQQTPGQGLQFLFEYFSETQRNKGNFPGRFSGRQFSNSRSEMNVSTLELGDSALYLCASRGDPANTGELFFGEGSRLTVL.